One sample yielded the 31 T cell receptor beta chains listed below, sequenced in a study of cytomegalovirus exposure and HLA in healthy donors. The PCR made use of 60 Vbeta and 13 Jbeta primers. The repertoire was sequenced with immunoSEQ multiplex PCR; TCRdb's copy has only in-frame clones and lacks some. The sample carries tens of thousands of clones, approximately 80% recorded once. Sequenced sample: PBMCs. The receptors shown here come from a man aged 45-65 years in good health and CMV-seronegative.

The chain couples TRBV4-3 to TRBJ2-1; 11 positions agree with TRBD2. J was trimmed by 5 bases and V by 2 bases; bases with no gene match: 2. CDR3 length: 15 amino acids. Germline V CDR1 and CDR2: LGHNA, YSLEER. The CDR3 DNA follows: TGCGCCAGCAGCCAAACTAGCGGGAGAAACAATGAGCAGTTCTTC. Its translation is CASSQTSGRNNEQFF.

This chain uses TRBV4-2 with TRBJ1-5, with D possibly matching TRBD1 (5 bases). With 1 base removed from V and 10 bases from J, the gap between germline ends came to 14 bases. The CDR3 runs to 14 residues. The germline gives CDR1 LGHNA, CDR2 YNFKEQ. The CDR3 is CASSQAPGVEPQHF. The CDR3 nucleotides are TGTGCCAGCAGCCAAGCACCGGGGGTGGAACCCCAGCATTTT.

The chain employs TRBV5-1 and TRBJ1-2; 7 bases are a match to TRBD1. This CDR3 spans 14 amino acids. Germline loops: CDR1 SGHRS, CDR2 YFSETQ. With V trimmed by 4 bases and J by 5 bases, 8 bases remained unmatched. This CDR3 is CASSLRDSEYGYTF. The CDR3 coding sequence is TGCGCCAGCAGCCTGAGGGACAGCGAGTATGGCTACACCTTC.

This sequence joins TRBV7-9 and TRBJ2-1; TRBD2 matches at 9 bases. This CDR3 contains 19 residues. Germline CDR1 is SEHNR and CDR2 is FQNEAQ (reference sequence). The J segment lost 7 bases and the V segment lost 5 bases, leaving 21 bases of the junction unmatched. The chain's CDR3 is CASSHDRNPGLALPNEQFF. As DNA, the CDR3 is TGTGCCAGCAGCCATGACAGGAACCCGGGACTAGCCCTACCAAATGAGCAGTTCTTC.

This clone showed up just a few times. As DNA, the CDR3 is TGTGCCAGCAGTCCAGGGCGGGACAGGGCGCAGCCCCAGCATTTT. Amino acid sequence: CASSPGRDRAQPQHF. V gene TRBV6-6 combines with J gene TRBJ1-5, with TRBD1 identical over 9 bases. The CDR3 totals 15 residues. V lost 5 bases, J lost 7 bases, and 9 bases stayed unmatched. Germline V CDR1 and CDR2: MNHNY, SVGAGI (reference sequence).

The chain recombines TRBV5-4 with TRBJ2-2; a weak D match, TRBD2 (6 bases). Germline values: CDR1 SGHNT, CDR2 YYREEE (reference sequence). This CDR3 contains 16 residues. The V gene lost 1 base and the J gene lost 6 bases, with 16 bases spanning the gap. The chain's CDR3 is CASSLRREQDSGELFF. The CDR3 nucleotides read TGTGCCAGCAGCTTGCGGAGGGAGCAAGACTCCGGGGAGCTGTTTTTT.

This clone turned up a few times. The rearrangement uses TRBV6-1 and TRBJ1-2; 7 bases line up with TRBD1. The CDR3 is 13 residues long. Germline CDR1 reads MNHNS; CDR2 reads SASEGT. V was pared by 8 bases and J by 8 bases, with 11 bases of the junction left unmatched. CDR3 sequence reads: CASFTPGTVGYTF. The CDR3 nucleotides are TGTGCCAGCTTCACCCCCGGGACAGTCGGCTACACCTTC.

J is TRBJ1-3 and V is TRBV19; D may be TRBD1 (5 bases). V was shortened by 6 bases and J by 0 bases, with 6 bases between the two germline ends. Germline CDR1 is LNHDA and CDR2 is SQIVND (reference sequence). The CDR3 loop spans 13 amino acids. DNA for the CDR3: TGTGCCAGTAGACAGGTCTCTGGAAACACCATATATTTT. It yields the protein CASRQVSGNTIYF.

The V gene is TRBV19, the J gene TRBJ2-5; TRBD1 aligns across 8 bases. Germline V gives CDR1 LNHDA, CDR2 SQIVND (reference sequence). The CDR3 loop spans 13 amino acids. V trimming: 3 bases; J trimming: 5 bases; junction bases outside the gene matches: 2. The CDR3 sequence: CASSIQGAETQYF. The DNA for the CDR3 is TGTGCCAGTAGTATCCAGGGGGCGGAGACCCAGTACTTC.

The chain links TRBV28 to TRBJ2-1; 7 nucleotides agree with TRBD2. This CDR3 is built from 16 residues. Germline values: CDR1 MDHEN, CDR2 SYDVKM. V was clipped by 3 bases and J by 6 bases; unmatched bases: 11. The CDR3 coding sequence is TGTGCCAGCAGTTTGGGCTGGGCGGGGGAGGGCAATGAGCAGTTCTTC. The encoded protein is CASSLGWAGEGNEQFF.

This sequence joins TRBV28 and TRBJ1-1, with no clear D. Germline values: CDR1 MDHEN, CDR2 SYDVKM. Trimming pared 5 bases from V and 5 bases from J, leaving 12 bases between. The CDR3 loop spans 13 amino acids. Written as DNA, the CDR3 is TGTGCCAGCAGTGGACGGGAGAGTACTGAAGCTTTCTTT. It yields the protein CASSGRESTEAFF.

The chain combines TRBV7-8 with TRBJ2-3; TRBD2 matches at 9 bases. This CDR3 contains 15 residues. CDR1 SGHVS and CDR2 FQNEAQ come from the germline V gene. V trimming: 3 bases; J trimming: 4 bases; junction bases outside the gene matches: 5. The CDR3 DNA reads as TGTGCCAGCAGCTTCAGCGGGAGGATTGCAGATACGCAGTATTTT. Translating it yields CASSFSGRIADTQYF.

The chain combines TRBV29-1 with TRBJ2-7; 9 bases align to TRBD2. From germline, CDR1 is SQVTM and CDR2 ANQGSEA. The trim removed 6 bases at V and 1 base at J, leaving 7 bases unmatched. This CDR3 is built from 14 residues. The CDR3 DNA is TGCAGCGTCCCTTGGACTAGCGCTTCCTACGAGCAGTACTTC. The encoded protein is CSVPWTSASYEQYF.

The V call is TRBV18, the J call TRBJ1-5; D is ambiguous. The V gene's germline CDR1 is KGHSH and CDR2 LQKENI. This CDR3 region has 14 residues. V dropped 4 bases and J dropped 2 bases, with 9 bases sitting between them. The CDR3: CASSLAGGNQPQHF. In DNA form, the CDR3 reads TGTGCCAGCTCACTCGCCGGTGGCAATCAGCCCCAGCATTTT.

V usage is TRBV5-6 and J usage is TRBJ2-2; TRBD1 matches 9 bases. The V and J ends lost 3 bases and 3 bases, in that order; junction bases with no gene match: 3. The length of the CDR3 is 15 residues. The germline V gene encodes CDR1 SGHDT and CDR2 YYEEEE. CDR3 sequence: CASSWTGADTGELFF. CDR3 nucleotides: TGTGCCAGCAGCTGGACAGGGGCGGACACCGGGGAGCTGTTTTTT. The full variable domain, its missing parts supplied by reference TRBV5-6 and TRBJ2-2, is DAGVTQSPTHLIKTRGQQVTLRCSPKSGHDTVSWYQQALGQGPQFIFQYYEEEERQRGNFPDRFSGHQFPNYSSELNVNALLLGDSALYLCASSWTGADTGELFFGEGSRLTVL.

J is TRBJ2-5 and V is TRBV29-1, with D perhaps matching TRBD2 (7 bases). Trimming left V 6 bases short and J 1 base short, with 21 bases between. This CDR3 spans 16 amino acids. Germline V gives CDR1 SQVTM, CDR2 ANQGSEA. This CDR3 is CSVEGWTAGLQETQYF. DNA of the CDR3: TGCAGCGTCGAGGGGTGGACAGCGGGACTCCAAGAGACCCAGTACTTC.

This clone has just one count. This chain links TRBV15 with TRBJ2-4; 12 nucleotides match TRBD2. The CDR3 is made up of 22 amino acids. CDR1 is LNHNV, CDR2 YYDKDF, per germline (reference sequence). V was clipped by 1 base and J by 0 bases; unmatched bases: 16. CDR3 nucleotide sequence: TGTGCCACCAGCAGAGCCGGTGGTACTAGCGGGAGGTTACCCTTAGCCAAAAACATTCAGTACTTC. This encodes CATSRAGGTSGRLPLAKNIQYF.

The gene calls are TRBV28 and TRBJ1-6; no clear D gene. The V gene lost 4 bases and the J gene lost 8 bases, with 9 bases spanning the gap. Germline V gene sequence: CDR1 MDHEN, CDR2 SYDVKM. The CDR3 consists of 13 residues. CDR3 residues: CASSSPRDSPLHF. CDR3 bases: TGTGCCAGCAGTTCCCCTCGTGATTCACCCCTCCACTTT.

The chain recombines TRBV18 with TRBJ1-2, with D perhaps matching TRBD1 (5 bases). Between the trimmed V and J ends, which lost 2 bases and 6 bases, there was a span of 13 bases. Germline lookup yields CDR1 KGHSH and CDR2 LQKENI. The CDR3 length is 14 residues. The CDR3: CASSPSGPGNGYTF. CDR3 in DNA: TGTGCCAGCTCACCATCAGGACCAGGGAATGGCTACACCTTC.

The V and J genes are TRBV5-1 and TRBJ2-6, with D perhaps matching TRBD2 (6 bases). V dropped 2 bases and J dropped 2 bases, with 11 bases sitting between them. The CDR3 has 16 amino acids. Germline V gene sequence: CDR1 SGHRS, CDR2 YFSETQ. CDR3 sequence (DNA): TGCGCCAGCAGCTTTCCTCCGGGGGCTGGGGCCAACGTCCTGACTTTC. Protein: CASSFPPGAGANVLTF.

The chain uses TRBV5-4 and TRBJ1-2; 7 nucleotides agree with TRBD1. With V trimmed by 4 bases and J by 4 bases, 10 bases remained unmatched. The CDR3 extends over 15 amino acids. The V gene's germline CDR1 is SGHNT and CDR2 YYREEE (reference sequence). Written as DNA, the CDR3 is TGTGCCAGCAGCCCCCCCGGGCAGGGGGGCTATGGCTACACCTTC. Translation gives CASSPPGQGGYGYTF.

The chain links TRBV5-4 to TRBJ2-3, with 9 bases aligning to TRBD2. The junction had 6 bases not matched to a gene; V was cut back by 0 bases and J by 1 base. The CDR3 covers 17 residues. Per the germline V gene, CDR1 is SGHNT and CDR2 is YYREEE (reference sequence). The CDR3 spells CASSLVASGIGTDTQYF. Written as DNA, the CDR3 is TGTGCCAGCAGCTTGGTGGCTAGCGGGATAGGCACAGATACGCAGTATTTT.

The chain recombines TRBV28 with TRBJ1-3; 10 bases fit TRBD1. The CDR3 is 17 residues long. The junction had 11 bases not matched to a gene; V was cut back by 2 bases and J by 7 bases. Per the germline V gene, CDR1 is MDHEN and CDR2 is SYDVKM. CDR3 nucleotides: TGTGCCAGCAGTTTAGGGACAGGGGCCGTAGGGTGGAACACCATATATTTT. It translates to CASSLGTGAVGWNTIYF.

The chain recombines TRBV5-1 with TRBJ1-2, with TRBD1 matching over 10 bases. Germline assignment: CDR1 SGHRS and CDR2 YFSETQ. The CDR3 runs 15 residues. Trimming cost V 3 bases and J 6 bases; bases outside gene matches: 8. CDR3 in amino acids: CASSSTGQGENGYTF. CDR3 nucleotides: TGCGCCAGCAGCTCGACAGGACAGGGGGAAAATGGCTACACCTTC.

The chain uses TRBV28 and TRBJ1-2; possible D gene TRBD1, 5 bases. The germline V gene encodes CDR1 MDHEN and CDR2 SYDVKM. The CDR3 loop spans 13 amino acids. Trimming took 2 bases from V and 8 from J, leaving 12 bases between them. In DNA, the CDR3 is TGTGCCAGCAGTTTAGGACACCGCTACGGCTACACCTTC. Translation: CASSLGHRYGYTF.

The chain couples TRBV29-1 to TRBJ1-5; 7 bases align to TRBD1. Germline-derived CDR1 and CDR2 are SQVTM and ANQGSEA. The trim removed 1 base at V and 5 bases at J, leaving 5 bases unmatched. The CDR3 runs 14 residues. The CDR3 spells CSVEGGTEDQPQHF. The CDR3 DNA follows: TGCAGCGTTGAAGGAGGGACAGAGGATCAGCCCCAGCATTTT. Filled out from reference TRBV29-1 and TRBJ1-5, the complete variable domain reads SAVISQKPSRDICQRGTSLTIQCQVDSQVTMMFWYRQQPGQSLTLIATANQGSEATYESGFVIDKFPISRPNLTFSTLTVSNMSPEDSSIYLCSVEGGTEDQPQHFGDGTRLSIL.

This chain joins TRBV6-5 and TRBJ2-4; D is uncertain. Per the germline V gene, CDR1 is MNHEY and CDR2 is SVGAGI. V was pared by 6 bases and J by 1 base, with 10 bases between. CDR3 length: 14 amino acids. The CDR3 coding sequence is TGTGCCAGCAGGACTGTCGGGGCCAAAAACATTCAGTACTTC. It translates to CASRTVGAKNIQYF.

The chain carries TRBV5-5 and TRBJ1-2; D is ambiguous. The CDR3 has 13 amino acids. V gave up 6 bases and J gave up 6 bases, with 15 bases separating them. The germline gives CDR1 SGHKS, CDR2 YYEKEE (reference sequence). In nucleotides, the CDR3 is TGTGCCAGCAACGCGGGCCGATCGCATGGCTACACCTTC. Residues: CASNAGRSHGYTF.

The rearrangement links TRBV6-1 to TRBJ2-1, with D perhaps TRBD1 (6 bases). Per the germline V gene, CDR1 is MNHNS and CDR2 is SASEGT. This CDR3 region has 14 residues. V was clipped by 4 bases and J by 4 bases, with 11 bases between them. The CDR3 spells CASSGRTAYNEQFF. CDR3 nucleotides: TGTGCCAGCAGTGGGAGGACAGCTTACAATGAGCAGTTCTTC.

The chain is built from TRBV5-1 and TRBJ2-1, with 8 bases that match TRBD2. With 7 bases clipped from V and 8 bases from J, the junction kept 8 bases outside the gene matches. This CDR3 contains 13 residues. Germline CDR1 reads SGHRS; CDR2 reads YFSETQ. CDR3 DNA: TGCGCCAGCGCTCGCCGGGGGGGCGATGAGCAGTTCTTC. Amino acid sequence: CASARRGGDEQFF. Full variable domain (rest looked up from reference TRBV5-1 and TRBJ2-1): KAGVTQTPRYLIKTRGQQVTLSCSPISGHRSVSWYQQTPGQGLQFLFEYFSETQRNKGNFPGRFSGRQFSNSRSEMNVSTLELGDSALYLCASARRGGDEQFFGPGTRLTVL.

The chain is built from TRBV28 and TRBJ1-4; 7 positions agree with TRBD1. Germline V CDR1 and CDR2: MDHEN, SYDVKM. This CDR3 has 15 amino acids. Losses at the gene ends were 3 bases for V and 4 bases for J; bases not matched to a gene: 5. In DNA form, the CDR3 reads TGTGCCAGCAGTTTGGGGGACAGATATAATGAAAAACTGTTTTTT. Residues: CASSLGDRYNEKLFF.